These T cell receptor beta chains were read from a single sample in a study of shared clonotypes between healthy human individuals. Sequencing was performed with immunoSEQ multiplex PCR; in TCRdb, only in-frame clones are kept and a portion is missing. The table records 2 million to 2.5 million clones, under 97% of them present only once. Sequencing used naive CD4+ T cells sorted from blood. The receptors stem from a man aged 18 to 30 in good health. The CDR3 runs from the conserved cysteine through the conserved F or W. The D gene is left open where the match is weak. Clone size is stated in some rows and not others, as once, few, many or a class when expanded.

clone size | D gene | V gene | CDR3 protein
NA | NA | TRBV6-1 | CASSVSYQETQYF
NA | TRBD2 | TRBV9 | CASSVGPSGSGETQYF
NA | NA | TRBV18 | CASSPPVGATLDEQFF
NA | TRBD1 | TRBV7-3 | CASSWTGSYGYTF
NA | TRBD1 | TRBV2 | CASFIDRGPQETQYF
NA | NA | TRBV5-6 | CASSNRDTNEKLFF
NA | TRBD1 | TRBV5-1 | CASSLTTGVGTEAFF
NA | NA | TRBV5-1 | CASSLAGQSLGNTIYF
NA | NA | TRBV19 | CASSIGRGETQYF
few | NA | TRBV21-1 | CASPGASCGYTF
NA | NA | TRBV6-5 | CASSYRVSYGYTF
once | TRBD1 | TRBV7-9 | CASSRTTGGLTNEKLFF
NA | TRBD2 | TRBV19 | CASSIGASGSSYYNEQFF
NA | TRBD1 | TRBV11-3 | CASSMGTGGNEQFF
NA | NA | TRBV29-1 | CSVVEGNFYGYTF
NA | TRBD1 | TRBV30 | CAWSETGIYEQYF
once | NA | TRBV11-2 | CASSLGGKYNEQFF
NA | TRBD1 | TRBV5-6 | CASSFLRDRVTTEAFF
NA | TRBD2 | TRBV25-1 | CASRAGGTDTQYF
NA | TRBD1 | TRBV10-3 | CAISLPTDRERDEQYF
NA | TRBD1 | TRBV10-2 | CASRTPDRVSYEQYF
NA | NA | TRBV6-5 | CATRRAGEYEQYF
once | TRBD1 | TRBV7-9 | CASSRQGGETQYF
NA | TRBD1 | TRBV5-1 | CASSSGTGGTEQYF
NA | TRBD1 | TRBV6-1 | CASQTGERYEQYF
NA | NA | TRBV27 | CASSPLEGTEAFF
NA | NA | TRBV5-1 | CASSQERGQEKLFF
NA | NA | TRBV7-2 | CASSLTGGAAYGYTF
NA | NA | TRBV6-6 | CASSYSGGSGDTQYF
NA | NA | TRBV2 | CASRGRGKRETQYF
NA | NA | TRBV12-5 | CASGSAPGVGANVLTF
NA | NA | TRBV1 | CTSSRGSGDFQETQYF
NA | NA | TRBV27 | CASSSKGPYGYTF
once | NA | TRBV9 | CASSVGQGNIYGYTF
NA | TRBD2 | TRBV6-5 | CASRYIGLGYYEQYF
NA | TRBD1 | TRBV28 | CASSPQTGSGYTF
NA | NA | TRBV19 | CASSNRQERSPLHF
NA | NA | TRBV11-2 | CASSLDRQWNSPLHF
NA | NA | TRBV5-1 | CASSLGRQETQYF
once | NA | TRBV6-1 | CASSGGGGLNSYNEQFF
NA | NA | TRBV27 | CASSPSVAGDNSPLHF
NA | TRBD1 | TRBV19 | CASSGQGQGTDSPLHF
once | NA | TRBV30 | CAWGVSNEQFF
NA | TRBD1 | TRBV7-9 | CASSLGQGNSQPQHF
few | NA | TRBV11-2 | CASSLNLESRGSNQPQHF
NA | TRBD2 | TRBV30 | CALLRREKGTDTQYF